This T cell receptor (beta chain) came from a study of Graves' ophthalmopathy and Graves' hyperthyroidism. Overall study context: Peripheral blood was obtained at first diagnosis, ahead of any treatment.

Amplifying from RNA transcripts, the study obtained TCR beta CDR3 regions. The workflow started with a first-round RT-PCR run with HTBI primers and then moved on to a second-round multiplex PCR. TCRdb processed the multiplex PCR reads anew with MiXCR; each CDR3 protein has one entry. The sample yields approximately 480,000 distinct CDR3 sequences, roughly an eighth seen once. Details on this clonotype: Its antigen is not known.

Trimming cost V 2 bases and J 2 bases, with 9 bases left between them. Germline V gene lookup returns CDR1 MNHEY and CDR2 SVGAGI. The length of the CDR3 is 14 residues. Study-wide points: Blood samples also showed most expanded thyroid clonotypes exceeding 0.001 frequency.

Uncontrolled infections, pregnancy, lactation or other autoimmune diseases led to patient exclusion. The receptor was derived from a woman aged 25 to 39 with Graves' ophthalmopathy. The J gene is TRBJ1-1, the V gene TRBV6-5; D is ambiguous. The sample taken for sequencing was blood. The CDR3 spells CASSYRSSNTEAFF. Here the CDR3 DNA reads TGTGCCAGCAGTTACAGGAGCTCAAACACTGAAGCTTTCTTT.